This TCR beta chain came from a study of shared clonotypes between healthy human individuals. Study results and caveats: Investigators expected sequencing depth to affect clonotype sharing among donors.

Deletions cut 4 bases from V and 0 bases from J, with 13 bases between. The CDR3 is 16 amino acids. Germline CDR1 and CDR2: SGHRS and YFSETQ. A remark on this clone: The antigen is unknown.

TCRdb's table, derived via immunoSEQ multiplex PCR, lists solely in-frame clones and lacks some. This table holds 400,000 to 600,000 clones, roughly 77% found once. Material: PBMCs. This rearrangement joins TRBV5-1 to TRBJ1-4; a possible D gene is TRBD1 (6 bases). The sequence derives from a woman aged 40 to 50 in good health. Some clones in this sample may be carry-over from other donors' samples. CDR3 sequence (DNA): TGCGCCAGCAGCCCAGGGGAAAAGTCAACTAATGAAAAACTGTTTTTT. This encodes CASSPGEKSTNEKLFF.